This T cell receptor beta chain is drawn from a study of identical twins. One entry per CDR3 protein, called by TCRdb with MiXCR from the 5' RACE reads. The table lists about 1.7 million distinct CDR3 sequences, about 30% of them singletons, with 0.27% in the top ten. CDR1 DFQATT and CDR2 SNEGSKA come from the germline V gene (reference sequence). CDR3 length equals 15 residues. Germline trimming cut 6 bases from V and 0 bases from J; bases unmatched to any gene: 8. The TCR comes from a newborn girl in good health. This sequence joins TRBV20-1 and TRBJ2-1; 7 nucleotides agree with TRBD1. The sequenced sample was cord blood. The CDR3 DNA follows: TGCAGTGCCCGGAAGGGACAGAGCTCCTACAATGAGCAGTTCTTC. Translation: CSARKGQSSYNEQFF.